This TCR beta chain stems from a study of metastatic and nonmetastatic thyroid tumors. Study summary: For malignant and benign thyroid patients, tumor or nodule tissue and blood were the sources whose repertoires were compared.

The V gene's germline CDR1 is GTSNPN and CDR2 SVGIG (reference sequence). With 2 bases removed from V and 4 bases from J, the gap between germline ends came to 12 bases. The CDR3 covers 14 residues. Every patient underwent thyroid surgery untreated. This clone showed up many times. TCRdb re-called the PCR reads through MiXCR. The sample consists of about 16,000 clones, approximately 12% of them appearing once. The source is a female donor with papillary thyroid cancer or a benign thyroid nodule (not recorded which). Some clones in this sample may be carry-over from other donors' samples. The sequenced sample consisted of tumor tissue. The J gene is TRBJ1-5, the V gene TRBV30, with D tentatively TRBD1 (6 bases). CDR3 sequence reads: CAWSPYRENQPQHF. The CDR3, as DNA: TGTGCCTGGAGTCCCTACAGGGAAAATCAGCCCCAGCATTTT.